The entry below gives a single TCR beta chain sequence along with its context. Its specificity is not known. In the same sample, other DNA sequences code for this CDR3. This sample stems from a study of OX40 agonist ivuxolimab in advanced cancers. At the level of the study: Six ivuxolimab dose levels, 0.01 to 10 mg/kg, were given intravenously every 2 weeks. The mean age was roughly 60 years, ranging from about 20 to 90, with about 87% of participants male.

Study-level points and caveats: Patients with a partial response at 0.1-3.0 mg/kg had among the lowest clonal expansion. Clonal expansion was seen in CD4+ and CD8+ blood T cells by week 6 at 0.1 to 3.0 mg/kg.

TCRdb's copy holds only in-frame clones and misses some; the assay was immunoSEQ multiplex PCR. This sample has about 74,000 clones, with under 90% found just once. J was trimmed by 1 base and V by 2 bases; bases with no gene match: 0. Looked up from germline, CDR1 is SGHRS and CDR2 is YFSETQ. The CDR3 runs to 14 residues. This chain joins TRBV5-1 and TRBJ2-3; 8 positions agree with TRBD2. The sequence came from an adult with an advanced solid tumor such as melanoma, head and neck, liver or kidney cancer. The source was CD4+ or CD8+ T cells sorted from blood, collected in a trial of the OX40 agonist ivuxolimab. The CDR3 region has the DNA TGCGCCAGCAGCTTAGCGGGAGGCACAGATACGCAGTATTTT. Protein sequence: CASSLAGGTDTQYF. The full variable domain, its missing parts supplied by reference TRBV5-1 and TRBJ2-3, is KAGVTQTPRYLIKTRGQQVTLSCSPISGHRSVSWYQQTPGQGLQFLFEYFSETQRNKGNFPGRFSGRQFSNSRSEMNVSTLELGDSALYLCASSLAGGTDTQYFGPGTRLTVL.